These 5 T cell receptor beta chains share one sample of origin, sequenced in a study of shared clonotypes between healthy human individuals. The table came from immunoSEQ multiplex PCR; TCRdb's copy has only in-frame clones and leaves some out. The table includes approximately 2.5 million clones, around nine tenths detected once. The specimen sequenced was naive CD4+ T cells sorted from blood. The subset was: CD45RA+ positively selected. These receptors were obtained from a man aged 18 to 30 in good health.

The DNA for the CDR3 is TGTGCCAGCCACAGGGGCGGGACCGGGGAGCTGTTTTTT. Protein sequence: CASHRGGTGELFF. This chain joins TRBV19 and TRBJ2-2, with TRBD1 identical over 7 bases. V lost 9 bases to trimming and J lost 5 bases; unmatched junction nucleotides: 6. The germline V gene has CDR1 LNHDA and CDR2 SQIVND (reference sequence). This CDR3 is 13 amino acids long.

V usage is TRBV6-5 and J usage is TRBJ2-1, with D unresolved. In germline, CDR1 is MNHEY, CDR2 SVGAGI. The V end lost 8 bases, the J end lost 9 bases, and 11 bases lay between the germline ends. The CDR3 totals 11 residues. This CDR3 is CASLGRGEQFF. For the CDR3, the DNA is TGTGCCAGCTTGGGTCGCGGTGAGCAGTTCTTC.

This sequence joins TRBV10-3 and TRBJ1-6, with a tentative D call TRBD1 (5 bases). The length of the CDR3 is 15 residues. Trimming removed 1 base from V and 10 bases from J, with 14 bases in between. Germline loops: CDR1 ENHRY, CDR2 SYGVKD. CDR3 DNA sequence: TGTGCCATCAGTGAGTTGCCAGGGAGTTTATCACCCCTCCACTTT. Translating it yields CAISELPGSLSPLHF.

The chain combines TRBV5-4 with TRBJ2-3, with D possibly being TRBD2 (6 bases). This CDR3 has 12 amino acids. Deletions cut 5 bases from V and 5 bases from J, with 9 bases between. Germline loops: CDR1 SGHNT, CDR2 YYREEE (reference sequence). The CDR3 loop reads CASSGGEDTQYF. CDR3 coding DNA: TGTGCCAGCAGTGGAGGGGAAGATACGCAGTATTTT. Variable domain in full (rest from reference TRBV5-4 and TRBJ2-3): ETGVTQSPTHLIKTRGQQVTLRCSSQSGHNTVSWYQQALGQGPQFIFQYYREEENGRGNFPPRFSGLQFPNYSSELNVNALELDDSALYLCASSGGEDTQYFGPGTRLTVL.

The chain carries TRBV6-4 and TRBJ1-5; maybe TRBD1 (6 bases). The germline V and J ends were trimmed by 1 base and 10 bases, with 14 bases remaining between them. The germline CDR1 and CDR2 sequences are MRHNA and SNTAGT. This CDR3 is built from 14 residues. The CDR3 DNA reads TGTGCCAGCAGTGACTTAAGGGGGTATAATCCCCAGCATTTT. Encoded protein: CASSDLRGYNPQHF.